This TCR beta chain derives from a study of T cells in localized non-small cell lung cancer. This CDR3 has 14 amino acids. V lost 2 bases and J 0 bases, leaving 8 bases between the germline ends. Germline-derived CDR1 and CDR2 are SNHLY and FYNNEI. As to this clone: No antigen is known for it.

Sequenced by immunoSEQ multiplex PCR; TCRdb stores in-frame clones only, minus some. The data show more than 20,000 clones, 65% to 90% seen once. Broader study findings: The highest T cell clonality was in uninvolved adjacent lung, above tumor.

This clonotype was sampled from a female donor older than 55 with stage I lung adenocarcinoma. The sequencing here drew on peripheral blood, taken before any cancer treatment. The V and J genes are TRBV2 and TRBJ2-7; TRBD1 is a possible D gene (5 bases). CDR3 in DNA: TGTGCCAGCAGTGAACAGGGATCCTCCTACGAGCAGTACTTC. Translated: CASSEQGSSYEQYF.